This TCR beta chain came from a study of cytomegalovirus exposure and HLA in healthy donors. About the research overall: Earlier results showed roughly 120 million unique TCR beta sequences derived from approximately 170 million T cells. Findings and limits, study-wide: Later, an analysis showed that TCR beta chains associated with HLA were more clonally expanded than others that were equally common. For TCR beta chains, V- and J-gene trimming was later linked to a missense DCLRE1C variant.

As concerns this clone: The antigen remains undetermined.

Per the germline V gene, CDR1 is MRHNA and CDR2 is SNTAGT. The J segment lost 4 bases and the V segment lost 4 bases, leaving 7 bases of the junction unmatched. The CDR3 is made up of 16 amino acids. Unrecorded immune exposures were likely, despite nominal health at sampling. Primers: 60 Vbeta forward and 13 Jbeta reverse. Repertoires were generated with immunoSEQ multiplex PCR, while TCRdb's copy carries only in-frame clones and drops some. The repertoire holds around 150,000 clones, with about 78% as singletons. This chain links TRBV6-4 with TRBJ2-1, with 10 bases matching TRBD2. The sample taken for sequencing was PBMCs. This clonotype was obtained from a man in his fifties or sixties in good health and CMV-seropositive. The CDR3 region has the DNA TGTGCCAGCAGTGGGGACCCAGCGGGAGGGTACAATGAGCAGTTCTTC. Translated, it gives CASSGDPAGGYNEQFF.